The present entry profiles one TCR beta chain with its context. As to time point: baseline pretreatment blood. Treatment: 15 Gy SBRT to primary tumor, nephrectomy 4 weeks later. This table comes from immunoSEQ multiplex PCR, and its TCRdb copy is limited to in-frame clones, with some not included. The sample has about 59,000 clones; around 72% are singletons. The source of the sample is a study of radiation and T cells in renal cell carcinoma. Background on the study: Nephrectomy followed 15 Gy stereotactic body radiation by 4 weeks.

Trimming cost V 8 bases and J 4 bases, with 11 bases left between them. The germline gives CDR1 LNHDA, CDR2 SQIVND (reference sequence). The CDR3 runs to 12 residues. Sample: blood, taken from a patient whose treatment included radiotherapy and nephrectomy. V and J are TRBV19 and TRBJ1-2; D is uncertain. This sequence originates from a man aged 55-75 years with renal cell carcinoma. The CDR3, as DNA: TGTGCCAGTGGAGGAGTAGCCTATGGCTACACCTTC. The encoded protein is CASGGVAYGYTF.